This record covers a single T cell receptor (beta chain). This entry comes from a study of molecular identifiers for immune sequencing clone quantification. Turning to the study itself: Replicate RNA from roughly 21,000 or 96,000 naive CD8 T cells formed five aliquots; four were sequenced.

CDR3 length: 15 residues. The germline V gene encodes CDR1 LNHDA and CDR2 SQIVND (reference sequence). With 2 bases clipped from V and 0 bases from J, the junction kept 2 bases outside the gene matches. Listed TCR primers and previously described methods were used for bulk TCR libraries. Via MiXCR, TCRdb re-called the PCR reads, giving one row per CDR3 protein. This sample yields about 86,000 distinct CDR3 sequences, of which 25% are seen a single time; less than 0.85% belongs to the top ten. Sorting was used to obtain naive CD8 T cells (CD8+CD4-CCR7+CD45RA+). V and J are TRBV19 and TRBJ2-3; 7 nucleotides align to TRBD2. The receptor comes from a human donor in good health. Some libraries in this study had Jurkat cell RNA spiked in. Sample: naive CD8+ T cells from blood, with Jurkat cell RNA spiked in. As to subset: FACS-sorted CD8+CD4-CCR7+CD45RA+ naive T cells. The DNA of the CDR3 is TGTGCCAGTAGTATATACGGGGGGAGCACAGATACGCAGTATTTT. Translated, it gives CASSIYGGSTDTQYF. Drawing the rest from reference TRBV19 and TRBJ2-3, the complete variable domain is DGGITQSPKYLFRKEGQNVTLSCEQNLNHDAMYWYRQDPGQGLRLIYYSQIVNDFQKGDIAEGYSVSREKKESFPLTVTSAQKNPTAFYLCASSIYGGSTDTQYFGPGTRLTVL.